A single sample is the source of the 29 T cell receptor beta chains below, sequenced in a study of blood T cell repertoires in COVID-19. Sequencing used immunoSEQ multiplex PCR; TCRdb keeps in-frame clones, though not all of them. This table holds 100,000 or so clones, roughly 82% found once. Source material: peripheral blood. Every receptor here comes from a human donor in a cohort sampled during active COVID-19.

The genes are TRBV4-1 and TRBJ2-2; D is possibly TRBD1 (6 bases). From germline, CDR1 is MGHRA and CDR2 YSYEKL. V was trimmed by 5 bases and J by 6 bases, leaving 22 bases between them. CDR3 length equals 17 residues. Written as DNA, the CDR3 is TGCGCCAGCAGCTCTCAGGTTGGCAGGGGAAGCTCCGGGGAGCTGTTTTTT. This encodes CASSSQVGRGSSGELFF.

This chain joins TRBV12-3 or TRBV12-4 and TRBJ2-5, with D uncertain. V lost 0 bases to trimming and J lost 9 bases, with 8 bases between them. There are 12 residues in the CDR3. The chain's CDR3 is CASSLARSSQYF. CDR3 DNA sequence: TGTGCCAGCAGTTTAGCGCGGAGCTCCCAGTACTTC.

J is TRBJ1-2 and V is TRBV6-1; 7 positions agree with TRBD1. Germline CDR1 MNHNS, CDR2 SASEGT. The CDR3 totals 14 residues. The V segment lost 3 bases and the J segment 4 bases; nucleotides outside the gene matches: 5. The CDR3 protein is CASSDTQGIYGYTF. CDR3 coding DNA: TGTGCCAGCAGTGACACACAGGGGATCTATGGCTACACCTTC.

This clone appeared a single time. CDR3 in amino acids: CASSSSTGFTDTQYF. The CDR3 coding sequence is TGCGCCAGCAGCTCGTCGACAGGGTTCACAGATACGCAGTATTTT. This chain links TRBV5-1 with TRBJ2-3; 7 bases fit TRBD1. The CDR3 length is 15 residues. Germline V gives CDR1 SGHRS, CDR2 YFSETQ. V shed 3 bases, J shed 2 bases, and the junction held 6 bases outside the gene matches.

This clone has only one observation. This chain uses TRBV3-1 (or the pseudogene TRBV3-2) with TRBJ2-5, with 9 bases aligning to TRBD1. The V gene end was trimmed by 3 bases and the J gene end by 7 bases; junction bases not matched to a gene: 12. The CDR3 runs 16 residues. CDR1 and CDR2 (germline): LGHDT, YNNKEL (reference sequence). CDR3 nucleotide sequence: TGTGCCAGCAGCCAGATCGGGACAGGGATTTTGGGGACCCAGTACTTC. This gives the protein CASSQIGTGILGTQYF.

This clone came up once. The chain carries TRBV6-5 and TRBJ1-6; D is perhaps TRBD1 (5 bases). This CDR3 region has 14 residues. V shed 7 bases and J shed 6 bases, with 13 bases lying between them. Germline V gene lookup returns CDR1 MNHEY and CDR2 SVGAGI. CDR3: CASKTTAFNSPLHF. The CDR3 nucleotides are TGTGCCAGCAAGACGACAGCCTTTAATTCACCCCTCCACTTT.

This clone is a singleton in its sample. The gene calls are TRBV19 and TRBJ1-5; unclear D gene. The CDR3 runs to 14 residues. CDR1 is LNHDA and CDR2 is SQIVND in the germline V gene (reference sequence). V gave up 2 bases and J gave up 5 bases, with 10 bases separating them. CDR3 DNA sequence: TGTGCCAGTAGTATATCTCAGATGGATCAGCCCCAGCATTTT. It translates to CASSISQMDQPQHF.

The V gene is TRBV7-2, the J gene TRBJ2-5, with TRBD2 identical over 10 bases. The CDR3 has 17 amino acids. V trimming: 5 bases; J trimming: 5 bases; junction bases outside the gene matches: 14. CDR1 SGHTA and CDR2 FQGNSA come from the germline V gene. The CDR3, as DNA: TGTGCCAGCAGCACCGCCCTAGGTGGACTAGCGGCGGAGACCCAGTACTTC. This translates into CASSTALGGLAAETQYF.

The chain links TRBV3-1 (or the pseudogene TRBV3-2) to TRBJ1-6; D remains unclear. Germline lookup yields CDR1 LGHDT and CDR2 YNNKEL (reference sequence). Trimming stripped 2 bases from V and 7 bases from J, with 9 bases between. The CDR3 runs 14 residues. CDR3 nucleotides: TGTGCCAGCAGCCAACCCGGGTTCAATTCACCCCTCCACTTT. As protein: CASSQPGFNSPLHF.

This clone was counted only a few times. Its ends do not fully match the called genes, so a read error is possible. The chain has TRBV4-2 and TRBJ2-1; 8 bases map to TRBD2. CDR3 length equals 16 residues. Germline CDR1 and CDR2: LGHNA and YNFKEQ. The CDR3 protein is CASNQAPAGVSSEQFF. The CDR3 DNA reads as TGTGCCAGCAACCAAGCGCCAGCGGGGGTGTCTAGTGAGCAGTTCTTC.

V and J are TRBV6-5 and TRBJ2-7; D may be TRBD1 (6 bases). Germline values: CDR1 MNHEY, CDR2 SVGAGI. Trimming pared 7 bases from V and 0 bases from J, leaving 16 bases between. The CDR3 contains 15 residues. Here the CDR3 DNA reads TGTGCCAGCATAGTAAGGGACAACTTCTCCTACGAGCAGTACTTC. This encodes CASIVRDNFSYEQYF.

This sequence joins TRBV27 and TRBJ2-5, with 9 bases matching TRBD2. Per germline, CDR1 MNHEY and CDR2 SMNVEV (reference sequence). The length of the CDR3 is 17 residues. Trimming at V came to 2 bases and at J to 5 bases, leaving 12 bases not matched to a gene. CDR3 residues: CASSLRYDPSGRETQYF. CDR3 DNA: TGTGCCAGCAGTTTAAGATACGACCCAAGCGGGAGGGAGACCCAGTACTTC.

The chain couples TRBV2 to TRBJ1-5, with D perhaps TRBD1 (6 bases). V shed 1 base and J shed 1 base, with 11 bases lying between them. The V gene's germline CDR1 is SNHLY and CDR2 FYNNEI. The CDR3 loop spans 16 amino acids. The CDR3 nucleotides read TGTGCCAGCAGTGAAGACCCGGGACACAGCAATCAGCCCCAGCATTTT. Its translation: CASSEDPGHSNQPQHF.

The chain employs TRBV6-5 and TRBJ1-4, with no clear D. V lost 8 bases, J lost 4 bases, and 11 bases lay in between. CDR3 size: 13 residues. The germline V gene has CDR1 MNHEY and CDR2 SVGAGI. CDR3 bases: TGTGCCAGCGAGGAGCAGTTTAATGAAAAACTGTTTTTT. Amino acid sequence: CASEEQFNEKLFF.

The chain links TRBV6-4 to TRBJ1-5, with a weak D call TRBD1 (5 bases). V gave up 0 bases and J gave up 6 bases, with 15 bases separating them. There are 16 residues in the CDR3. Germline V CDR1 and CDR2: MRHNA, SNTAGT. This chain's CDR3 is CASSDSNAGRGQPQHF. In DNA, the CDR3 is TGTGCCAGCAGTGACTCGAATGCGGGGCGGGGTCAGCCCCAGCATTTT.

The chain couples TRBV5-1 to TRBJ1-4; no clear D gene. V was pared by 2 bases and J by 7 bases, with 12 bases between. The CDR3 loop spans 14 amino acids. CDR1 SGHRS and CDR2 YFSETQ come from the germline V gene. The CDR3: CASSLSQAGEKLFF. For the CDR3, the DNA is TGCGCCAGCAGCTTAAGCCAAGCGGGTGAAAAACTGTTTTTT.

Turning to this clone: The identical CDR3 is also encoded by other nucleotide sequences in the sample. The chain joins TRBV18 to TRBJ1-1; maybe TRBD1 (5 bases). The CDR3 covers 13 residues. Germline V gene lookup returns CDR1 KGHSH and CDR2 LQKENI. Trimming left V 4 bases short and J 1 base short, with 7 bases between. CDR3 in amino acids: CASSLGQNTEAFF. For the CDR3, the DNA is TGTGCCAGCTCACTAGGACAGAACACTGAAGCTTTCTTT.

This clone was counted a few times. The rearrangement links TRBV15 to TRBJ2-5, with 7 bases identical to TRBD1. Germline loops: CDR1 LNHNV, CDR2 YYDKDF (reference sequence). After removal of 4 bases from V and 1 base from J, the junction contained 6 bases not matched to a gene. The CDR3 length is 15 residues. Written as DNA, the CDR3 is TGTGCCACCAGCACGACAGGGTTCTTCCAAGAGACCCAGTACTTC. Translating gives CATSTTGFFQETQYF.

This chain joins TRBV7-2 and TRBJ1-2; perhaps TRBD1 as D (5 bases). Germline values: CDR1 SGHTA, CDR2 FQGNSA. The V gene lost 1 base and the J gene lost 2 bases, with 11 bases spanning the gap. The CDR3 is 15 residues long. CDR3 protein: CASSLGWGWNYGYTF. The CDR3 nucleotides read TGTGCCAGCAGCTTAGGGTGGGGCTGGAACTATGGCTACACCTTC.

This clone was seen ten or more times. The chain links TRBV18 to TRBJ1-1; TRBD1 aligns across 7 bases. The germline CDR1 and CDR2 sequences are KGHSH and LQKENI. J lost 4 bases, V lost 5 bases, and 7 bases had no gene match. This CDR3 region has 14 residues. In DNA form, the CDR3 reads TGTGCCAGCTCAGCTAACAGGGGCACCACTGAAGCTTTCTTT. Translated, it gives CASSANRGTTEAFF.

This chain connects TRBV4-2 to TRBJ2-3; no clear D gene. CDR1 is LGHNA and CDR2 is YNFKEQ in the germline V gene. There are 16 residues in the CDR3. V gave up 1 base and J gave up 6 bases, with 17 bases separating them. The CDR3 loop is CASSQALFSSADTQYF. Here the CDR3 DNA reads TGTGCCAGCAGCCAAGCCCTTTTCTCTAGTGCGGATACGCAGTATTTT.

V gene TRBV6-2 or TRBV6-3 combines with J gene TRBJ1-1; D may be TRBD1 (6 bases). V lost 0 bases and J 4 bases, leaving 24 bases between the germline ends. The length of the CDR3 is 19 residues. Germline V gene sequence: CDR1 MNHEY, CDR2 SVGEGT. The CDR3 loop reads CASSYSLDSLYRGGTEAFF. For the CDR3, the DNA is TGTGCCAGCAGTTACTCGCTGGACAGCCTCTATCGGGGGGGCACTGAAGCTTTCTTT.

This clone was seen a handful of times. This chain uses TRBV18 with TRBJ1-1, with D possibly TRBD1 on 5 matching bases. V was pared by 3 bases and J by 1 base, with 9 bases between. The CDR3 spans 14 residues. CDR1 and CDR2 (germline): KGHSH, LQKENI. The CDR3 loop is CASSPGLSNTEAFF. CDR3 in DNA: TGTGCCAGCTCACCGGGACTCTCGAACACTGAAGCTTTCTTT.

The chain recombines TRBV12-3 or TRBV12-4 with TRBJ2-3; D might be TRBD2 (6 bases). The CDR3 covers 13 residues. V was pared by 8 bases and J by 1 base, with 10 bases between. CDR3 sequence: CASGWGGTDTQYF. The CDR3 bases are TGTGCCAGCGGCTGGGGGGGCACAGATACGCAGTATTTT.

The chain has TRBV5-1 and TRBJ2-3; 9 bases fit TRBD1. This CDR3 is built from 15 residues. The trim removed 4 bases at V and 2 bases at J, leaving 5 bases unmatched. Germline V gene data show CDR1 as SGHRS and CDR2 as YFSETQ. The CDR3 spells CASSATGGITDTQYF. For the CDR3, the DNA is TGCGCCAGCAGCGCGACAGGGGGTATCACAGATACGCAGTATTTT.

V is TRBV3-1 (or the pseudogene TRBV3-2) and J is TRBJ2-3, with TRBD2 matching over 10 bases. Germline CDR1 reads LGHDT; CDR2 reads YNNKEL (reference sequence). With 5 bases clipped from V and 4 bases from J, the junction kept 6 bases outside the gene matches. The CDR3 loop spans 15 amino acids. The CDR3 protein is CASSRTGTSADTQYF. CDR3 DNA sequence: TGTGCCAGCAGCAGGACCGGGACTAGCGCAGATACGCAGTATTTT.

CDR3 in amino acids: CASSYEGGVYEQYF. The CDR3 nucleotides are TGTGCCAGCAGTTATGAGGGGGGGGTCTACGAGCAGTACTTC. The rearrangement links TRBV6-6 to TRBJ2-7; perhaps TRBD2 as D (7 bases). V gave up 3 bases and J gave up 3 bases, with 12 bases separating them. CDR1 is MNHNY and CDR2 is SVGAGI in the germline V gene (reference sequence). The CDR3 is 14 residues long.

The chain combines TRBV19 with TRBJ1-2; D gene ambiguous. Deletions cut 4 bases from V and 7 bases from J, with 13 bases between. The CDR3 contains 13 residues. The germline V gene has CDR1 LNHDA and CDR2 SQIVND (reference sequence). CDR3 region: CASSTQLRGGYTF. CDR3 in DNA: TGTGCCAGTAGTACCCAGCTCCGAGGTGGCTACACCTTC.

V gene TRBV27 combines with J gene TRBJ2-1; TRBD1 is a possible D gene (5 bases). Deletions cut 2 bases from V and 0 bases from J, with 11 bases between. Germline V gene data show CDR1 as MNHEY and CDR2 as SMNVEV (reference sequence). The CDR3 length is 16 residues. The CDR3 bases are TGTGCCAGCAGTTTAGTCGCAGGGATCTCCTACAATGAGCAGTTCTTC. This encodes CASSLVAGISYNEQFF.